This T cell receptor beta chain was found in a study of blood T cell repertoires in COVID-19. Study-wide background: COVID-19 samples collected from the United States, Italy and Spain covered acute and convalescent phases. The analysed material was cDNA or gDNA that came from T cells, B-cell-depleted T cells, or PBMCs.

Source study methods: Nucleated cell counts were estimated from reference gene primer amplification. Clones were read by immunoSEQ multiplex PCR, and TCRdb kept only the in-frame ones, dropping some. The DNA gave D and trimming, while V, J and clone size come from that table. The sample lists about 260,000 clones, approximately 80% occurring once. V lost 3 bases, J lost 6 bases, and 15 bases lay in between. This CDR3 spans 15 amino acids. Germline V CDR1 and CDR2: MNHEY, SVGEGT. The specimen sequenced was peripheral blood. This chain connects TRBV6-2 or TRBV6-3 to TRBJ2-1; no firm D call. This receptor was taken from a man between 60 and 75 years old with acute or convalescent COVID-19. CDR3 protein: CASSYLGQAPNEQFF. As DNA, the CDR3 is TGTGCCAGCAGTTATCTGGGCCAAGCCCCCAATGAGCAGTTCTTC.